The entry below describes one TCR beta chain. Its antigen remains unidentified. A junction end diverges from the germline sequence, so it may reflect a read error. Three rounds of nested PCR, following a modified ARM-PCR protocol, produced the TCRbeta library. Using its own MiXCR run on the multiplex PCR reads, TCRdb lists one record per CDR3 protein. The repertoire holds roughly 120,000 distinct CDR3 sequences, with roughly 84% as singletons. The data derive from a study of tumor and adjacent non-tumor tissue in lung cancer. Study as a whole: The cohort had approximately 12 adenocarcinoma, 2 squamous cell and 1 small cell patients. Some 4.1 million productive TCRbeta reads were obtained per sample on average.

Findings and limits, study-wide: Significantly higher TCR diversity was found in tumor than normal lung.

The template was RNA from unsorted bulk tissue. The CDR3 extends over 13 amino acids. Germline CDR1 is SGHKS and CDR2 is YYEKEE (reference sequence). The gene calls are TRBV5-5 and TRBJ2-7; possible D gene TRBD2, 6 bases. Input material: lung tumor tissue. The sequence came from a man between 65 and 85 years old with non-small cell lung cancer. CDR3 region: CANSLLGGYEQYF. In DNA form, the CDR3 reads TGTGCCAACAGCTTGTTGGGGGGTTACGAGCAGTATTTC.